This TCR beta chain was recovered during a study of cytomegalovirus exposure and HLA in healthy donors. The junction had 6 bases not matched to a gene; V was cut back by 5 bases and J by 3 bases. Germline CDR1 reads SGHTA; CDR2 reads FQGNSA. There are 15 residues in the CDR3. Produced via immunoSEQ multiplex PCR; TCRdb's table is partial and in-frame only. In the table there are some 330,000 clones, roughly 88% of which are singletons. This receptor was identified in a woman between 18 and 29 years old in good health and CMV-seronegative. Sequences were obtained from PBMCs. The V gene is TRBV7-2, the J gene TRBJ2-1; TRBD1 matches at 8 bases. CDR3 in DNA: TGTGCCAGCAGCCGAACCGGGACAGGCTACAATGAGCAGTTCTTC. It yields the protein CASSRTGTGYNEQFF.